This TCR beta chain was recorded in a study of blood T cell repertoires in COVID-19. Libraries were prepared by immunoSEQ multiplex PCR; TCRdb keeps only in-frame clonotypes and omits some of them. The sample has some 290,000 clones, around 90% seen once. The V end was cut by 6 bases, the J end by 1 base, with 12 bases between. Germline CDR1 ENHRY, CDR2 SYGVKD. The CDR3 extends over 14 amino acids. The sample was peripheral blood. The clonotype originates from a woman aged 35 to 49 with COVID-19, enrolled during active disease. The V and J genes are TRBV10-3 and TRBJ1-2, with D possibly matching TRBD1 (6 bases). CDR3 sequence (DNA): TGTGCCATCAGGAAACCAGGGGATAACTATGGCTACACCTTC. This codes for CAIRKPGDNYGYTF.